The next 30 T cell receptor beta chains were all read from a single sample in a study of shared clonotypes between healthy human individuals. The table came from immunoSEQ multiplex PCR; TCRdb's copy has only in-frame clones and leaves some out. The data contain around 180,000 clones, over 85% of them singletons. Sequencing input: naive CD4+ T cells sorted from blood. Subset: CD45RA+ positively selected. Receptors originate from a woman in her 30s in good health.

This clone was counted a single time. This sequence joins TRBV19 and TRBJ2-1, with a weak D call TRBD2 (7 bases). Trimming took 5 bases from V and 0 from J, leaving 17 bases between them. The germline V gene encodes CDR1 LNHDA and CDR2 SQIVND (reference sequence). The CDR3 covers 17 residues. In DNA, the CDR3 is TGTGCCAGTAGTCGGACCCGGGGGGCCCCCTCCTACAATGAGCAGTTCTTC. It translates to CASSRTRGAPSYNEQFF.

The chain uses TRBV28 and TRBJ1-5; no clear D. This CDR3 has 10 amino acids. Germline values: CDR1 MDHEN, CDR2 SYDVKM. V was trimmed by 8 bases and J by 5 bases, leaving 4 bases between them. In nucleotides, the CDR3 is TGTGCCAGCGGGTATCAGCCCCAGCATTTT. Translating it yields CASGYQPQHF.

The CDR3 sequence: CATTSSGRGDEQFF. The CDR3 DNA follows: TGTGCCACCACTTCCAGCGGGAGAGGTGATGAGCAGTTCTTC. The V call is TRBV28, the J call TRBJ2-1; 8 positions match TRBD2. Germline V gene data show CDR1 as MDHEN and CDR2 as SYDVKM. V dropped 10 bases and J dropped 8; count of bases not matched to a gene: 13. The CDR3 spans 14 residues.

The J gene is TRBJ2-7, the V gene TRBV5-1, with D possibly TRBD2 on 5 matching bases. Per the germline V gene, CDR1 is SGHRS and CDR2 is YFSETQ. The length of the CDR3 is 13 residues. V was pared by 4 bases and J by 2 bases, with 10 bases between. The CDR3 is CASSTTGTYEQYF. The DNA of the CDR3 is TGCGCCAGCAGCACCACCGGGACCTACGAGCAGTACTTC.

The CDR3 coding sequence is TGCGCCAGCAGCGGTCCGGGACAGGGGGCTAAGGAGACCCAGTACTTC. This translates into CASSGPGQGAKETQYF. V usage is TRBV5-1 and J usage is TRBJ2-5; 12 bases match TRBD1. Germline CDR1 reads SGHRS; CDR2 reads YFSETQ. J gave up 5 bases and V 4 bases, and 9 bases lay outside the gene matches. The CDR3 is 16 residues long. Drawing the rest from reference TRBV5-1 and TRBJ2-5, the complete variable domain is KAGVTQTPRYLIKTRGQQVTLSCSPISGHRSVSWYQQTPGQGLQFLFEYFSETQRNKGNFPGRFSGRQFSNSRSEMNVSTLELGDSALYLCASSGPGQGAKETQYFGPGTRLLVL.

The chain is built from TRBV27 and TRBJ2-5; D may be TRBD1 (6 bases). The last part of the DNA fits TRBJ2-7 better; the J call may be wrong. The CDR3 is 16 residues long. Germline CDR1 MNHEY, CDR2 SMNVEV (reference sequence). The CDR3 region has the DNA TGTGCCAGCAGTCCCCTGCTAGCTAGGGGGACCTACGAGCAGTACTTC. Its protein is CASSPLLARGTYEQYF.

The rearrangement uses TRBV4-2 and TRBJ2-7, with 10 bases fitting TRBD2. J lost 0 bases, V lost 2 bases, and 1 base had no gene match. The CDR3 has 15 residues. Per germline, CDR1 LGHNA and CDR2 YNFKEQ. The CDR3 coding sequence is TGTGCCAGCAGCCAAACTAGCGGGACCTCCTACGAGCAGTACTTC. Its translation: CASSQTSGTSYEQYF.

The chain employs TRBV5-5 and TRBJ1-2; TRBD1 agrees at 7 bases. This CDR3 has 14 residues. The germline V gene has CDR1 SGHKS and CDR2 YYEKEE (reference sequence). The trim removed 0 bases at V and 7 bases at J, leaving 6 bases unmatched. CDR3 loop: CASSLGTTGAGYTF. CDR3 DNA sequence: TGTGCCAGCAGCTTGGGAACAACAGGGGCTGGCTACACCTTC.

The chain recombines TRBV28 with TRBJ2-3; TRBD2 matches 11 bases. V dropped 5 bases and J dropped 4; count of bases not matched to a gene: 17. In germline, CDR1 is MDHEN, CDR2 SYDVKM. The CDR3 loop spans 19 amino acids. The CDR3 sequence is CASSPLAGAFQVGADTQYF. CDR3 sequence (DNA): TGTGCCAGCAGTCCACTAGCGGGAGCTTTTCAAGTCGGGGCAGATACGCAGTATTTT.

This chain uses TRBV28 with TRBJ1-6; D is perhaps TRBD1 (6 bases). This CDR3 region has 14 residues. Germline-derived CDR1 and CDR2 are MDHEN and SYDVKM. Between the trimmed V and J ends, which lost 5 bases and 10 bases, there was a span of 15 bases. The CDR3 DNA reads as TGTGCCAGCAGTCCCCTTGGGGGGCAATCACCCCTCCACTTT. As protein: CASSPLGGQSPLHF.

This chain links TRBV19 with TRBJ1-1; D possibly corresponds to TRBD1 (6 bases). The ends were cut back, 7 bases at V and 0 bases at J, with 15 bases in the middle. This CDR3 contains 15 residues. Germline CDR1 reads LNHDA; CDR2 reads SQIVND (reference sequence). The CDR3 sequence: CASTDDRSLNTEAFF. In nucleotides, the CDR3 is TGTGCCAGTACCGACGACAGGAGTCTGAACACTGAAGCTTTCTTT.

The chain is built from TRBV6-1 and TRBJ1-1, with D maybe TRBD1 (6 bases). V lost 7 bases to trimming and J lost 3 bases, with 12 bases between them. Germline V gives CDR1 MNHNS, CDR2 SASEGT. The CDR3 spans 13 residues. This chain's CDR3 is CASIQGSDTEAFF. CDR3 sequence (DNA): TGTGCCAGCATACAGGGTTCCGACACTGAAGCTTTCTTT.

CDR3 loop: CASSQGTANTEAFF. Written as DNA, the CDR3 is TGTGCCAGCAGCCAAGGGACGGCAAACACTGAAGCTTTCTTT. V usage is TRBV14 and J usage is TRBJ1-1; D unclear. Germline V lookup: CDR1 SGHDN, CDR2 FVKESK. Trimming left V 1 base short and J 2 bases short, with 8 bases between. This CDR3 region has 14 residues. Looking up the rest from reference TRBV14 and TRBJ1-1 gives the full variable domain: EAGVTQFPSHSVIEKGQTVTLRCDPISGHDNLYWYRRVMGKEIKFLLHFVKESKQDESGMPNNRFLAERTGGTYSTLKVQPAELEDSGVYFCASSQGTANTEAFFGQGTRLTVV.

The genes are TRBV4-1 and TRBJ1-5; a possible D gene is TRBD1 (6 bases). CDR1 and CDR2 from the germline V gene are MGHRA and YSYEKL. V dropped 5 bases and J dropped 11 bases, with 13 bases sitting between them. The CDR3 is 12 residues long. The CDR3 DNA reads as TGCGCCAGCAGCAAGCCAGGGGAAGCCCAGCATTTT. Amino acid sequence: CASSKPGEAQHF.

The rearrangement uses TRBV2 and TRBJ2-5; 15 bases are shared with TRBD2. The germline V gene has CDR1 SNHLY and CDR2 FYNNEI. Trimming at V came to 1 base and at J to 4 bases, leaving 7 bases not matched to a gene. The CDR3 runs 18 residues. The CDR3 reads CASSEGGLAGGLRETQYF. DNA for the CDR3: TGTGCCAGCAGTGAAGGGGGACTAGCGGGAGGTTTGAGAGAGACCCAGTACTTC.

This chain links TRBV7-2 with TRBJ2-1; the D gene is possibly TRBD2 (5 bases). Between the trimmed V and J ends, which lost 1 base and 10 bases, there was a span of 8 bases. The germline V gene encodes CDR1 SGHTA and CDR2 FQGNSA. There are 12 residues in the CDR3. CDR3 sequence (DNA): TGTGCCAGCAGCTTAGATTCTAGCGAGCAGTTCTTC. Residues: CASSLDSSEQFF.

This clone showed up just once. The V gene is TRBV19, the J gene TRBJ2-6; D perhaps matches TRBD2 (6 bases). The CDR3 is 20 amino acids. Trimming removed 1 base at V and 0 bases at J, with 19 bases between. The germline V gene has CDR1 LNHDA and CDR2 SQIVND (reference sequence). In DNA form, the CDR3 reads TGTGCCAGTAGTATAGTATTACTAGCTAGCCGTATCTCTGGGGCCAACGTCCTGACTTTC. Its protein is CASSIVLLASRISGANVLTF.

The chain has TRBV18 and TRBJ2-7, with D possibly matching TRBD1 (6 bases). This CDR3 is built from 15 residues. V shed 0 bases and J shed 3 bases, with 12 bases lying between them. Germline V CDR1 and CDR2: KGHSH, LQKENI. CDR3 in amino acids: CASSPPSQGFYEQYF. The CDR3 DNA sequence: TGTGCCAGCTCACCACCATCCCAGGGGTTCTACGAGCAGTACTTC.

The CDR3 nucleotides read TGTGCCAGTAGTAGCGGACTAGCGGGACGCGATGAGCAGTTCTTC. Encoded protein: CASSSGLAGRDEQFF. This rearrangement joins TRBV19 to TRBJ2-1; 12 bases are shared with TRBD2. Germline V gives CDR1 LNHDA, CDR2 SQIVND (reference sequence). Unmatched junction bases numbered 6, after V lost 4 bases and J lost 8 bases. The CDR3 has 15 residues.

The rearrangement joins TRBV11-2 to TRBJ1-5; D may be TRBD1 (6 bases). The CDR3 loop spans 14 amino acids. V was cut by 1 base and J by 6 bases, with 10 bases left in between. Germline V gene data show CDR1 as SGHAT and CDR2 as FQNNGV. CDR3 residues: CASSLGTASQPQHF. Here the CDR3 DNA reads TGTGCCAGCAGCTTAGGGACAGCTAGTCAGCCCCAGCATTTT.

This chain joins TRBV27 and TRBJ2-3; D is perhaps TRBD1 or TRBD2 (5 bases each). V was cut by 3 bases and J by 2 bases, with 21 bases left in between. The CDR3 has 18 amino acids. The germline V gene encodes CDR1 MNHEY and CDR2 SMNVEV (reference sequence). This CDR3 reads CASSFGGDALLPTDTQYF. In DNA form, the CDR3 reads TGTGCCAGCAGTTTTGGTGGGGACGCCTTGCTCCCCACAGATACGCAGTATTTT.

The chain joins TRBV6-6 to TRBJ2-5; a weak D match, TRBD1 (6 bases). The J call may not be correct, given that the DNA end is closer to TRBJ2-7. From germline, CDR1 is MNHNY and CDR2 SVGAGI (reference sequence). There are 12 residues in the CDR3. CDR3 DNA: TGTGCCAGCAGCCGGACAGCCTACGAGCAGTACTTC. Translated: CASSRTAYEQYF.

The chain joins TRBV18 to TRBJ2-7; D perhaps matches TRBD1 (6 bases). Germline CDR1 is KGHSH and CDR2 is LQKENI. CDR3 length: 14 residues. Trimming left V 5 bases short and J 0 bases short, with 11 bases between. CDR3 DNA: TGTGCCAGCTCATCACGGACAGCCTCCTACGAGCAGTACTTC. The encoded protein is CASSSRTASYEQYF.

The rearrangement joins TRBV18 to TRBJ1-1, with TRBD1 matching 9 bases. From germline, CDR1 is KGHSH and CDR2 LQKENI. The CDR3 length is 15 residues. V lost 4 bases and J lost 1; bases outside the gene matches: 4. The CDR3: CASSQGTGTNTEAFF. The CDR3 coding sequence is TGTGCCAGCTCACAAGGGACAGGGACGAACACTGAAGCTTTCTTT.

The rearrangement links TRBV9 to TRBJ2-6; D is uncertain. Per the germline V gene, CDR1 is SGDLS and CDR2 is YYNGEE. V lost 4 bases to trimming and J lost 3 bases, with 11 bases between them. The CDR3 covers 15 residues. CDR3 loop: CASSQVMGGANVLTF. The CDR3 coding sequence is TGTGCCAGCAGCCAGGTAATGGGTGGGGCCAACGTCCTGACTTTC.

The chain joins TRBV7-4 to TRBJ2-7; TRBD1 or TRBD2 may be the D gene (5 bases each). Germline lookup yields CDR1 SGHVT and CDR2 SQSDAQ. V was trimmed by 2 bases and J by 4 bases, leaving 18 bases between them. The CDR3 has 16 amino acids. The CDR3 coding sequence is TGTGCCAGCAGCTTATGGGGGATCCCTCAGAGTTACGAGCAGTACTTC. It yields the protein CASSLWGIPQSYEQYF.

The J gene is TRBJ2-1, the V gene TRBV19; D call uncertain. Germline V gene sequence: CDR1 LNHDA, CDR2 SQIVND (reference sequence). The CDR3 spans 10 residues. The V and J ends lost 5 bases and 12 bases respectively, with 8 bases between them. The CDR3 nucleotides read TGTGCCAGTAGTGGGCCATGGCAGTTCTTC. Protein product: CASSGPWQFF. Looking up the rest from reference TRBV19 and TRBJ2-1 gives the full variable domain: DGGITQSPKYLFRKEGQNVTLSCEQNLNHDAMYWYRQDPGQGLRLIYYSQIVNDFQKGDIAEGYSVSREKKESFPLTVTSAQKNPTAFYLCASSGPWQFFGPGTRLTVL.

The V call is TRBV27, the J call TRBJ2-5; no reliable D call. Matching the DNA end better, TRBJ2-7 makes the J call doubtful. Per the germline V gene, CDR1 is MNHEY and CDR2 is SMNVEV (reference sequence). The CDR3 runs 12 residues. CDR3 sequence reads: CASSLASYEQYF. For the CDR3, the DNA is TGTGCCAGCAGTTTGGCCAGCTACGAGCAGTACTTC.

The chain combines TRBV6-6 with TRBJ1-1; tentative D call: TRBD1 (6 bases). V was cut by 4 bases and J by 1 base, with 10 bases left in between. The CDR3 has 14 amino acids. Germline lookup yields CDR1 MNHNY and CDR2 SVGAGI (reference sequence). CDR3 DNA: TGTGCCAGCAGTTTCGGACAGAGGAACACTGAAGCTTTCTTT. As protein: CASSFGQRNTEAFF.

Comment on this clone: The junction and the germline gene differ at one end; a read error may be behind it. The rearrangement joins TRBV29-1 to TRBJ2-1, with 8 positions matching TRBD2. CDR3 length: 14 residues. Per germline, CDR1 SQVTM and CDR2 ANQGSEA. CDR3 DNA sequence: TGCAGCGTTGAACCTAACCCAACGGGACTAGACGTAATCTTC. It is translated as CSVEPNPTGLDVIF.